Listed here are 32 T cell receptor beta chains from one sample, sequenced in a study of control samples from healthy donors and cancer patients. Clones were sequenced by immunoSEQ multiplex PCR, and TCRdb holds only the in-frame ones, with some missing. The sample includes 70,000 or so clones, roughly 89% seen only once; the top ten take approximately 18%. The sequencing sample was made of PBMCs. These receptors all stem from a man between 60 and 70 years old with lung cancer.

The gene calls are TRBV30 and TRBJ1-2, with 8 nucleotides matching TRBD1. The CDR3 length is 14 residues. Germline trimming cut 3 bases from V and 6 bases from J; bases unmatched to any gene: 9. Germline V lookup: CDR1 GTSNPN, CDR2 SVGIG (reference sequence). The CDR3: CAWSALTGVDGYTF. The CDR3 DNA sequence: TGTGCCTGGAGCGCCTTGACAGGGGTAGATGGCTACACCTTC.

The CDR3 here is CSAKEGTPLFF. The CDR3 nucleotides read TGCAGTGCTAAGGAGGGGACTCCACTGTTTTTT. This rearrangement joins TRBV20-1 to TRBJ1-4; possibly TRBD1 for D (5 bases). CDR3 length: 11 residues. The ends were cut back, 4 bases at V and 13 bases at J, with 13 bases in the middle. Germline V gene lookup returns CDR1 DFQATT and CDR2 SNEGSKA (reference sequence).

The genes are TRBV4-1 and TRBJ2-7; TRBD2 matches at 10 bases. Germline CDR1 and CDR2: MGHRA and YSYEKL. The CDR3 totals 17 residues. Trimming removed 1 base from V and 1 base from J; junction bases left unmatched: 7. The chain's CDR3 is CASSQGFLGLASYEQYV. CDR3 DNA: TGCGCCAGCAGCCAAGGTTTTTTGGGACTAGCGTCCTACGAGCAGTACGTC.

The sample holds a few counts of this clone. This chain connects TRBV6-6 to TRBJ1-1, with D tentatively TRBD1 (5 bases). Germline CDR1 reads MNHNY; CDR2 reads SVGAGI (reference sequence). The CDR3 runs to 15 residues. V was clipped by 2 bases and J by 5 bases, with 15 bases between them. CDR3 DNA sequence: TGTGCCAGCAGTTACGGGGGGAGGGGAGGGACTGAAGCTTTCTTT. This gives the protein CASSYGGRGGTEAFF.

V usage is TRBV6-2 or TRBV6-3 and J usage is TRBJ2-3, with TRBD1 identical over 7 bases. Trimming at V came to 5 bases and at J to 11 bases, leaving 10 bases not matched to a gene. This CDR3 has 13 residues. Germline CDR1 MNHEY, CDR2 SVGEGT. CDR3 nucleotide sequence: TGTGCCAGCAGTGGCAGACAGGGCGTGGGGCAGTATTTT. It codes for CASSGRQGVGQYF.

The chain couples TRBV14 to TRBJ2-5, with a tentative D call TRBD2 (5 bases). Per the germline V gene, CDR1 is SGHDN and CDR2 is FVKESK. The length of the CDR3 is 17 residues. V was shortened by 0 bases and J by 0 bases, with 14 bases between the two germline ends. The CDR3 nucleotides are TGTGCCAGCAGCCAAGATCAAAGCGGTTACTACCAAGAGACCCAGTACTTC. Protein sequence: CASSQDQSGYYQETQYF.

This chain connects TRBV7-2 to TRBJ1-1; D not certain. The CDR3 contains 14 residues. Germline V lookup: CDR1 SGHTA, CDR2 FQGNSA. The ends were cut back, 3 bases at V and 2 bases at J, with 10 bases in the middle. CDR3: CASSLGFGNTEAFF. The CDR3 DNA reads TGTGCCAGCAGCTTGGGATTTGGAAACACTGAAGCTTTCTTT.

Written as DNA, the CDR3 is TGTGCCAGCAGTTACAGGGAAGGAGGCACCGGGGAGCTGTTTTTT. Translation: CASSYREGGTGELFF. V gene TRBV27 combines with J gene TRBJ2-2; D possibly corresponds to TRBD1 (6 bases). Germline values: CDR1 MNHEY, CDR2 SMNVEV (reference sequence). This CDR3 is built from 15 residues. V gave up 4 bases and J gave up 4 bases, with 13 bases separating them.

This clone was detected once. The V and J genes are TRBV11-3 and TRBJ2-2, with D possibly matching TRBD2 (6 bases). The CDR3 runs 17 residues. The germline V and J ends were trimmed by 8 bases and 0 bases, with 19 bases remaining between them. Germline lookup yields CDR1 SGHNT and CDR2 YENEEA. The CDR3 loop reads CASVYAGYGANTGELFF. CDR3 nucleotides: TGTGCCAGCGTCTACGCGGGGTATGGGGCGAACACCGGGGAGCTGTTTTTT.

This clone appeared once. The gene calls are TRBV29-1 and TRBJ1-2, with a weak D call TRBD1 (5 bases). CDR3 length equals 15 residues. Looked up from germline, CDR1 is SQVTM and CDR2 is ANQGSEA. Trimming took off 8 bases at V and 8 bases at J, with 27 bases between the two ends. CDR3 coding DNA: TGCAGCTCGATCTCCGGGCAGGGCCTTCTTTTCGGCTACACCTTC. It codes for CSSISGQGLLFGYTF.

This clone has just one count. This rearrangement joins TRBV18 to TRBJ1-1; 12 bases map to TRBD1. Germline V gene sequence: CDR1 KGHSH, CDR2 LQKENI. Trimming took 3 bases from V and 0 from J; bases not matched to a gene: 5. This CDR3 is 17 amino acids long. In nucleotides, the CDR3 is TGTGCCAGCTCACCGGGGACAGGGGGCGGCATGAACACTGAAGCTTTCTTT. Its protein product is CASSPGTGGGMNTEAFF.

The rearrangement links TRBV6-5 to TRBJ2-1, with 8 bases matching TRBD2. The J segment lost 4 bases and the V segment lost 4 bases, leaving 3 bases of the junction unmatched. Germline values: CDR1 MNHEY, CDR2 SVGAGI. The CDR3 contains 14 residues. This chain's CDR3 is CASSLRGAYNEQFF. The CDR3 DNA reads TGTGCCAGCAGTTTGCGGGGGGCTTACAATGAGCAGTTCTTC.

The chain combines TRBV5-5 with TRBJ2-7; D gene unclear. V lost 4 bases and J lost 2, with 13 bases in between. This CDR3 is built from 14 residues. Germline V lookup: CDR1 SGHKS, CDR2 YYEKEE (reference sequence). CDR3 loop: CASSPSRQTYEQYV. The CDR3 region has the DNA TGTGCCAGCAGCCCCTCACGGCAGACCTACGAGCAGTACGTC.

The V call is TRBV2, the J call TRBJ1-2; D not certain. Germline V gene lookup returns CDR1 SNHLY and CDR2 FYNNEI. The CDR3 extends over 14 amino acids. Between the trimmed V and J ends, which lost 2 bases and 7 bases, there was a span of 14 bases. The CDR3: CASSETKRSRGYTF. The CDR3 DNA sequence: TGTGCCAGCAGTGAAACAAAGAGGTCGCGTGGCTACACCTTC.

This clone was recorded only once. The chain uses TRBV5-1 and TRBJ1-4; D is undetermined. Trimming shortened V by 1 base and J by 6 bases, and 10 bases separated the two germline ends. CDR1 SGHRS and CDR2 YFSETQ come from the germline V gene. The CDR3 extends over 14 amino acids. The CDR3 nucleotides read TGCGCCAGCAGCTTGAACCCGGGAGATGAAAAACTGTTTTTT. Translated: CASSLNPGDEKLFF.

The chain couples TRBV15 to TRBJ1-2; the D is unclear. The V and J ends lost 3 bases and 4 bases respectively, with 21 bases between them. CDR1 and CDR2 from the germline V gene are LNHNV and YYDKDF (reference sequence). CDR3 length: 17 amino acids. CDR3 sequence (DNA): TGTGCCACCAGCAGTTCCTCGGAGGGCTCATATAGCTATGGCTACACCTTC. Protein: CATSSSSEGSYSYGYTF.

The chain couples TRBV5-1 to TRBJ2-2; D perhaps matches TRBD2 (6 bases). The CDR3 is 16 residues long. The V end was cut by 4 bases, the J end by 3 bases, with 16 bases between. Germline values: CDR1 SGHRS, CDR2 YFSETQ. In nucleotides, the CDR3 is TGCGCCAGCAGCGAGACAGAGTCGGGAGACACCGGGGAGCTGTTTTTT. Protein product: CASSETESGDTGELFF.

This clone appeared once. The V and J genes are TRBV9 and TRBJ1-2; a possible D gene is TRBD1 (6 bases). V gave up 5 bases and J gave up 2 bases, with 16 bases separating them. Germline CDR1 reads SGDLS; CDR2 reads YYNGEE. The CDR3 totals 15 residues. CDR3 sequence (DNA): TGTGCCAGCAGTGTAAGGGGGGGTTTGAACTATGGCTACACCTTC. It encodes CASSVRGGLNYGYTF.

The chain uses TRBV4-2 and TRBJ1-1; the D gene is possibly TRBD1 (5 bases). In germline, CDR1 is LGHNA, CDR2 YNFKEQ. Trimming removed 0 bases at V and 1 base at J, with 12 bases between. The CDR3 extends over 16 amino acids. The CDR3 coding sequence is TGTGCCAGCAGCCAAGATGGGCCCACAGGGAACACTGAAGCTTTCTTT. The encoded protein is CASSQDGPTGNTEAFF.

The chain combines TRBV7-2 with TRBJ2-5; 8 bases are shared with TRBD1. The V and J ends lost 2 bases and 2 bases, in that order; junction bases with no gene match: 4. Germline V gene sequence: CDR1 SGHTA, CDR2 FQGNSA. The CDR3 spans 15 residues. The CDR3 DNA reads TGTGCCAGCAGCTTACCCGACAGGGGACAAGAGACCCAGTACTTC. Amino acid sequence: CASSLPDRGQETQYF.

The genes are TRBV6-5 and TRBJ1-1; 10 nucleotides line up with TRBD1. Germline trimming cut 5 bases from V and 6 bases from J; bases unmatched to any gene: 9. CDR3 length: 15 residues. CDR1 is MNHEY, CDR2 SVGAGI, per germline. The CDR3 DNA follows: TGTGCCAGCAGTCGACAGGGGGCGAGTTTCGCTGAAGCTTTCTTT. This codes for CASSRQGASFAEAFF.

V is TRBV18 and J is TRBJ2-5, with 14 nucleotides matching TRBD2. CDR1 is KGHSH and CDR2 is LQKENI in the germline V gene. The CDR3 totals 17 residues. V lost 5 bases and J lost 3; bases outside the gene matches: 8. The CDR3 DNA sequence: TGTGCCAGCTCAGCAAATCGACTAGCGGGGGGGAAAGAGACCCAGTACTTC. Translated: CASSANRLAGGKETQYF.

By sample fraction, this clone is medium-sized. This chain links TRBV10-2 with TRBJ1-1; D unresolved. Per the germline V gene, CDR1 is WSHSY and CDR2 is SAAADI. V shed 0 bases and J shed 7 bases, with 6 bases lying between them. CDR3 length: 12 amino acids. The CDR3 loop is CASSESVSEAFF. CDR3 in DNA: TGCGCCAGCAGTGAGTCGGTGAGTGAAGCTTTCTTT.

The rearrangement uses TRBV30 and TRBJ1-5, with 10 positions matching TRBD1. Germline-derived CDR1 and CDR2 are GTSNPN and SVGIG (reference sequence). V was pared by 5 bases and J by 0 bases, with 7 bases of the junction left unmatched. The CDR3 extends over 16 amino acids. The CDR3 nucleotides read TGTGCCTGGCAGACAGGGGGCTATCGTAGCAATCAGCCCCAGCATTTT. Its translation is CAWQTGGYRSNQPQHF.

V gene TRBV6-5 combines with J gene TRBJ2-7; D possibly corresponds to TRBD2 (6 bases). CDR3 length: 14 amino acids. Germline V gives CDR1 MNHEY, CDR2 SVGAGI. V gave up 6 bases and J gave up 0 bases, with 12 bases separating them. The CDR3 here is CASSPWEVSYEQYF. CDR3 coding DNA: TGTGCCAGCAGCCCCTGGGAGGTCTCCTACGAGCAGTACTTC.

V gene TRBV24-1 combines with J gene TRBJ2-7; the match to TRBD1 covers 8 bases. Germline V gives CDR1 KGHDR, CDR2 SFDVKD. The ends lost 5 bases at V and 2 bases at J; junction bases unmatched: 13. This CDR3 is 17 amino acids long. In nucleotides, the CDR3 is TGTGCCACCAGTGTAGGCGGACTGACGGACAGGGCCTACGAGCAGTACGTC. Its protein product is CATSVGGLTDRAYEQYV.

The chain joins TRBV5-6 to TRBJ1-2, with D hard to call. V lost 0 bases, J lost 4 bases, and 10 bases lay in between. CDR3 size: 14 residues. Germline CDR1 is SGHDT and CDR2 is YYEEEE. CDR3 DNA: TGTGCCAGCAGCTTGGCCCCAGATTCCTATGGCTACACCTTC. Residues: CASSLAPDSYGYTF.

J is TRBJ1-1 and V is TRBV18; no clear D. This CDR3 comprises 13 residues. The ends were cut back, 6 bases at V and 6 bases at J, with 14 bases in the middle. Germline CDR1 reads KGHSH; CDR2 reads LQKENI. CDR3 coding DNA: TGTGCCAGCTCCCCTTCCATTGAGGCTGAAGCTTTCTTT. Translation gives CASSPSIEAEAFF.

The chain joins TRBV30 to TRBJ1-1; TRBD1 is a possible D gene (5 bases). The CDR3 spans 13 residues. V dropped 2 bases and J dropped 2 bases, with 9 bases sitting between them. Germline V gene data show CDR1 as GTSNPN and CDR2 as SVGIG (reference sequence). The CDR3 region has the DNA TGTGCCTGGAGTAGGGGACCTAACACTGAAGCTTTCTTT. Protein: CAWSRGPNTEAFF.

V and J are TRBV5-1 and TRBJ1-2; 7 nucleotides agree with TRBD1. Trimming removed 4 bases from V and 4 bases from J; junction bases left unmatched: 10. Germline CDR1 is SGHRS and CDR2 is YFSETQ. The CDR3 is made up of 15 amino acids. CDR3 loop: CASSARTGSSYGYTF. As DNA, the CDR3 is TGCGCCAGCAGCGCAAGGACAGGTTCCAGCTATGGCTACACCTTC.

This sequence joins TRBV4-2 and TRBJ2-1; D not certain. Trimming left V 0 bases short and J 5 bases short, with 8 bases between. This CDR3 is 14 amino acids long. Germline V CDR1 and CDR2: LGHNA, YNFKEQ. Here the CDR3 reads CASSQEGRNNEQFF. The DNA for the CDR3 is TGTGCCAGCAGCCAAGAAGGACGGAACAATGAGCAGTTCTTC.

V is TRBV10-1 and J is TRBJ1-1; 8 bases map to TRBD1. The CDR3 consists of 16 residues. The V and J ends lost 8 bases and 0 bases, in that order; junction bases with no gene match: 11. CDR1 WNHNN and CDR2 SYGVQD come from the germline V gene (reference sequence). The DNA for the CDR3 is TGCGCCAGCTCCTCGGGACAGGTCTACATGAACACTGAAGCTTTCTTT. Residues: CASSSGQVYMNTEAFF.